This entry is about one T cell receptor (beta chain). Its antigen is unidentified. Germline V gene sequence: CDR1 SGDLS, CDR2 YYNGEE. V dropped 4 bases and J dropped 6; count of bases not matched to a gene: 14. The CDR3 totals 16 residues. The donors were members of the roughly 130-subject validation cohort (separate from the roughly 700-subject first cohort). Sequenced by immunoSEQ multiplex PCR; TCRdb stores in-frame clones only, minus some. The sample lists about 160,000 clones; about 85% were seen once. This sample stems from a study of cytomegalovirus exposure and HLA in healthy donors. Study-wide results and caveats: Among TCR beta chains, those listed as cytomegalovirus-associated numbered more than 150. As confirmed in vitro, a few CMV-associated chains were specific for CMV antigens.

The sequencing input was PBMCs. The TCR comes from a man between 25 and 39 years old in good health and CMV-seropositive. The chain uses TRBV9 and TRBJ1-1; 8 bases match TRBD1. The CDR3 bases are TGTGCCAGCAGCCCACGACAGGGGTTTGGGACCTCTGAAGCTTTCTTT. Translated: CASSPRQGFGTSEAFF.